This entry is about one T cell receptor beta chain. The protocol was immunoSEQ multiplex PCR, while the TCRdb copy is restricted to in-frame clones and leaves out a portion. Of about 110,000 clones listed, 69% are singletons. The data are from a study of blood T cell repertoires in COVID-19. Study-level information: PBMCs, B-cell-depleted T cells, or T cells provided the cDNA or gDNA that made up the material.

The clonotype was recovered from a man at least 80 years old with acute or convalescent COVID-19. Input material: peripheral blood.

DNA for the CDR3: TGTGCCAGCAGCCAAGACCCAAGAGCGGCTGGCACAGATACGCAGTATTTT. Its translation: CASSQDPRAAGTDTQYF. The V call is TRBV3-1 (or the pseudogene TRBV3-2), the J call TRBJ2-3; TRBD2 might be the D (5 bases). The CDR3 runs to 17 residues. Looked up from germline, CDR1 is LGHDT and CDR2 is YNNKEL (reference sequence). V was clipped by 0 bases and J by 1 base, with 14 bases between them.